This T cell receptor beta chain was obtained from a study of OX40 agonist ivuxolimab in advanced cancers. Points from the study as a whole: Clonal expansion from baseline to week 6 occurred in both CD4+ and CD8+ T cells.

Samples were taken at baseline and on day 1 of cycles 4 and 7. Measured with immunoSEQ multiplex PCR; TCRdb has only the in-frame clones, and not every one. The data show about 76,000 clones, almost 85% seen once. Note on this clone: The antigen is unknown. This specimen includes other DNA sequences encoding the same CDR3.

The V gene's germline CDR1 is MNHNY and CDR2 SVGAGI (reference sequence). With V trimmed by 2 bases and J by 4 bases, 5 bases remained unmatched. CDR3 length equals 15 residues. This specimen was CD4+ or CD8+ T cells sorted from blood, taken in a trial of the OX40 agonist ivuxolimab. The receptor's source is an adult with an advanced solid tumor such as melanoma, head and neck, liver or kidney cancer. This chain connects TRBV6-6 to TRBJ1-2; TRBD1 agrees at 9 bases. The CDR3 sequence: CASSYTTGGSYGYTF. CDR3 coding DNA: TGTGCCAGCAGTTACACTACAGGGGGCAGCTATGGCTACACCTTC.